The T cell receptor (beta chain) described here comes from a study of blood T cell repertoires in COVID-19. As for the study in general: From T cells, B-cell-depleted T cells, or PBMCs came the material, which was cDNA or gDNA.

Original processing methods: Estimation of nucleated cell counts was performed using reference gene primer amplification. Sequencing was performed with immunoSEQ multiplex PCR; in TCRdb, only in-frame clones are kept and a portion is missing. The V and J calls and clone size are taken from that table; D and trimming were inferred from the DNA. The sample holds 170,000 or so clones, roughly 83% seen once. CDR1 is SGHTA and CDR2 is FQGNSA in the germline V gene. The CDR3 consists of 16 residues. V shed 1 base, J shed 7 bases, and the junction held 9 bases outside the gene matches. The sequence derives from a woman in her fifties or sixties with acute or convalescent COVID-19. Sequenced sample: peripheral blood. The rearrangement links TRBV7-2 to TRBJ2-3; TRBD2 agrees at 9 bases. The CDR3 nucleotides read TGTGCCAGCAGCTTAGGTTCGGTAGCGGGGGCTAATACGCAGTATTTT. Protein sequence: CASSLGSVAGANTQYF. The complete variable domain, with remaining parts taken from reference TRBV7-2 and TRBJ2-3, reads GAGVSQSPSNKVTEKGKDVELRCDPISGHTALYWYRQSLGQGLEFLIYFQGNSAPDKSGLPSDRFSAERTGGSVSTLTIQRTQQEDSAVYLCASSLGSVAGANTQYFGPGTRLTVL.